Sequencing of this TCR beta chain was carried out in a study of T cell responses to AZD1222 COVID-19 vaccine. The assay was immunoSEQ multiplex PCR, and TCRdb's table has in-frame clones only and misses some. The sample yields some 64,000 clones, 90% to 95% seen once. Broader study findings: Variant regions that are unmutated are reportedly the target of nearly half of spike-specific TCRs.

This CDR3 has 14 residues. Germline CDR1 and CDR2: SGHTA and FQGNSA. Trimming left V 6 bases short and J 7 bases short, with 16 bases between. Notes on this clone: Its antigen is currently unknown.

The source was peripheral blood, collected 28 days after the second dose of the MenACWY control vaccine. This clonotype was obtained from an adult who received the MenACWY meningococcal vaccine as a control. This chain joins TRBV7-2 and TRBJ2-1; weak D call: TRBD1 (5 bases). CDR3 nucleotide sequence: TGTGCCAGCAGGGGGCGCCGAATACAGAATGAGCAGTTCTTC. It translates to CASRGRRIQNEQFF. The entire variable domain, with the rest obtained from reference TRBV7-2 and TRBJ2-1, is as follows: GAGVSQSPSNKVTEKGKDVELRCDPISGHTALYWYRQSLGQGLEFLIYFQGNSAPDKSGLPSDRFSAERTGGSVSTLTIQRTQQEDSAVYLCASRGRRIQNEQFFGPGTRLTVL.